This T cell receptor beta chain was sequenced during a study of blood T cell repertoires in COVID-19. Study at large: Acute and convalescent COVID-19 specimens originated in the United States, Italy and Spain. Sources were T cells, B-cell-depleted T cells, or PBMCs; the material itself was cDNA or gDNA.

Libraries were prepared by immunoSEQ multiplex PCR; TCRdb keeps only in-frame clonotypes and omits some of them. The table has approximately 220,000 clones, approximately 83% seen once. The germline V gene encodes CDR1 SGDLS and CDR2 YYNGEE. The V end lost 0 bases, the J end lost 8 bases, and 5 bases lay between the germline ends. The length of the CDR3 is 12 residues. In assigning cohorts, the study relied on participant-reported clinical history. In the 2 weeks before study entry, exposed participants met a COVID-19 case, which was PCR-confirmed or clinician-diagnosed. Sequencing used PBMCs or T cells enriched from blood (not recorded which). This TCR was recovered from a woman aged 45-60 years who had been exposed to COVID-19. This rearrangement joins TRBV9 to TRBJ2-2; the D is unclear. DNA for the CDR3: TGTGCCAGCAGCGTAGTCCTTGGGGAGCTGTTTTTT. This encodes CASSVVLGELFF.